A selection of T cell receptor beta chains follows, all from one sample in a study of cytomegalovirus exposure and HLA in healthy donors. Clones were read by immunoSEQ multiplex PCR, and TCRdb kept only the in-frame ones, dropping some. Here the sample spans about 140,000 clones, 70% to 85% being singletons. Material: PBMCs. These receptors came from a woman in her thirties or forties in good health and CMV-seronegative. Each CDR3 is given without its conserved first and last residue. The order of the fields is V gene, D gene, J gene, CDR3 protein. D genes are given only for firm matches.

TRBV2	TRBD2	TRBJ2-1	ASSEWREGSDEQF
TRBV7-3	TRBD1	TRBJ2-7	ASSAAGGEQY
TRBV28	.	TRBJ2-3	ASRTPADTQY
TRBV27	TRBD1	TRBJ2-6	ASSWTGKLTGANVLT
TRBV27	.	TRBJ2-6	AVRLSGANVLT
TRBV9	.	TRBJ2-1	ASSVARRGEQF
TRBV20-1	.	TRBJ1-2	SAATDYGYT
TRBV6-5	.	TRBJ1-5	ASSYSATNQPQH
TRBV4-3	.	TRBJ2-5	ASSQGGLPKRETQY
TRBV5-1	TRBD2	TRBJ2-2	ASSSKLALNTGELF
TRBV5-6	TRBD2	TRBJ2-7	ASSPGLAGVSVQY
TRBV4-2	.	TRBJ2-1	ASSQDQVSYNEQF
TRBV5-1	TRBD2	TRBJ2-7	ASSLRASGRKEQY
TRBV28	.	TRBJ1-1	ASSPTAGGRAF
TRBV29-1	TRBD1	TRBJ2-1	SVQVNRGSSYNEQF
TRBV20-1	.	TRBJ2-7	SASHPSEQY
TRBV10-3	.	TRBJ1-3	AISATRDTFSGNTIY
TRBV18	TRBD1	TRBJ1-1	ASSLLQGANTEAF
TRBV5-1	TRBD1	TRBJ1-1	ASSLTQQGASEAF
TRBV5-1	.	.	ASTLEGAEQY
TRBV9	.	TRBJ2-3	ASNRLVTTDTQY
TRBV7-2	.	TRBJ1-1	ASSQERGVEAF
TRBV5-4	.	TRBJ2-3	ASSPEEDTQY
TRBV5-4	TRBD1	TRBJ2-2	ASSLLSTGANTGELF
TRBV4-2	.	TRBJ2-3	ASSPGGLISTDTQY
TRBV28	.	TRBJ2-2	ASSPQPGLKNTGELF
TRBV5-1	TRBD1	TRBJ2-5	ASSLQQGVETQY
TRBV21-1	.	TRBJ2-1	ASSKVWDTYNEQF
TRBV5-5	.	TRBJ2-5	ASSLVRQDLSLEY
TRBV5-8	.	TRBJ1-2	ASSSYRSNYGYT
TRBV9	TRBD2	TRBJ2-1	ASSKTSGGWGNEQF
TRBV7-9	.	TRBJ1-1	SSSPRDTEAF
TRBV6-5	.	TRBJ1-5	ASSYSSIQGNQPQH
TRBV28	.	TRBJ2-7	ASSIPGSAYEQY
TRBV7-3	TRBD2	TRBJ2-1	ASSILSGSSYNEQF
TRBV7-2	.	TRBJ2-2	ASSLVGVLVGELF
TRBV11-3	.	TRBJ2-3	ASSRGRQSTDTQY
TRBV27	.	TRBJ2-3	ASGSVYTDTQY
TRBV5-1	TRBD1	TRBJ2-5	ASSSITGGRETQY
TRBV4-2	.	TRBJ1-5	ASSQDLRQDNQPQH
TRBV15	TRBD1	TRBJ2-7	ATSRGVGQGAGEQY
TRBV19	.	TRBJ1-1	ASSEQVGEAF
TRBV4-3	TRBD1	TRBJ1-2	ASSHGPGTGYVYT
TRBV27	.	TRBJ1-2	ASSLITRRGSNYGYT
TRBV2	.	TRBJ1-1	ASKTDRNTEAF
TRBV13	TRBD1	TRBJ2-7	ASSADRALFYEQY
TRBV30	.	TRBJ2-5	AWSIGGTTTQY
TRBV19	TRBD1	TRBJ1-5	ATESNRGWNQPQH
TRBV6-5	TRBD1	TRBJ2-2	ASRSDRVTGELF
TRBV6-1	.	TRBJ1-5	ATETGSNQPQH
TRBV2	TRBD1	TRBJ2-3	ASSEDRWADTQY
TRBV7-2	.	TRBJ2-4	ASSSTSSRVQY
TRBV11-3	TRBD2	TRBJ2-5	ASSLDSGSGKTQY
TRBV4-2	.	TRBJ2-7	ASSQDLGAYEQY
TRBV19	.	TRBJ2-7	ASSIDRSGEQY
TRBV7-2	TRBD2	TRBJ2-3	ASSLGASGTTDTQY
TRBV5-6	.	TRBJ2-5	AGSGVTQETQY